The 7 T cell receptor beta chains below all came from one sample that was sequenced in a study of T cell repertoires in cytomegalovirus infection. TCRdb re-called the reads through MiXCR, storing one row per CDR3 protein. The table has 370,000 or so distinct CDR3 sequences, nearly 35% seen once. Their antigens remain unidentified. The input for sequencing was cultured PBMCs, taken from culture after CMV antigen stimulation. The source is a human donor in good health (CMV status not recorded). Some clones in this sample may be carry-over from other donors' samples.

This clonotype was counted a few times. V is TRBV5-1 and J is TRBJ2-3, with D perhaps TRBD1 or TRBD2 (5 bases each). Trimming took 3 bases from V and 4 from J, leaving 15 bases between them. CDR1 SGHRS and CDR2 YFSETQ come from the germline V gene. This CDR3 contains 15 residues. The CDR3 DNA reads TGCGCCAGCAGCTCTTCAGGGAGTGTTGCAGATACGCAGTATTTT. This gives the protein CASSSSGSVADTQYF.

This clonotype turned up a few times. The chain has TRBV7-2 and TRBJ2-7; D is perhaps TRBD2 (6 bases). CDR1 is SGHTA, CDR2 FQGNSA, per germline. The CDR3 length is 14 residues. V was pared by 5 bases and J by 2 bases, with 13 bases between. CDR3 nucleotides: TGTGCCAGCAGCCTCCCGGGACTGCCCTACGAGCAGTACTTC. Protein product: CASSLPGLPYEQYF.

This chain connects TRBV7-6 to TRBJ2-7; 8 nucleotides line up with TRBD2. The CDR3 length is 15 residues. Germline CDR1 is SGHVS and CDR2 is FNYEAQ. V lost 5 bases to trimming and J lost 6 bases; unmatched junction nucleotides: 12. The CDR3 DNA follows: TGTGCCAGCAGCCCACGTCGAGCGGGAGAAGGCGAGCAGTACTTC. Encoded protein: CASSPRRAGEGEQYF.

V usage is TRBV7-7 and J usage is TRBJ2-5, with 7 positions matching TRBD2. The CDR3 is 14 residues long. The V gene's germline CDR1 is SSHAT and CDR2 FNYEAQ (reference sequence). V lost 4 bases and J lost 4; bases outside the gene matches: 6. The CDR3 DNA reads TGTGCCAGCAGCTATACGACTAGCTCAGAGACCCAGTACTTC. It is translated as CASSYTTSSETQYF.

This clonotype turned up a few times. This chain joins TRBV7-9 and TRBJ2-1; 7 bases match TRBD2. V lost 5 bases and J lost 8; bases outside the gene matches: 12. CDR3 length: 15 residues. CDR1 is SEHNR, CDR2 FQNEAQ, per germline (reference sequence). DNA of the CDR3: TGTGCCAGCAGCCACGGACTAGAAAGAAGGGATGAGCAGTTCTTC. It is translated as CASSHGLERRDEQFF.

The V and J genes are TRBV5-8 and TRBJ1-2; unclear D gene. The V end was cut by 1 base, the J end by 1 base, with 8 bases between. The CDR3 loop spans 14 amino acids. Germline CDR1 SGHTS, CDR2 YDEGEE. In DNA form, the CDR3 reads TGTGCCAGCAGCTTGCCGGCGGTTAACTATGGCTACACCTTC. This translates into CASSLPAVNYGYTF.

CDR3 DNA: TGTGCCAGCAGCCCCTCGACAGGGGCCAAAAACATTCAGTACTTC. Its translation: CASSPSTGAKNIQYF. V is TRBV12-3 or TRBV12-4 and J is TRBJ2-4; TRBD1 aligns across 7 bases. With V trimmed by 6 bases and J by 1 base, 6 bases remained unmatched. The CDR3 contains 15 residues.